One TCR beta chain is described in this entry. Antigen: not known. The data were taken from a study of cytomegalovirus exposure and HLA in healthy donors. Study-level findings and limits: A later analysis showed that HLA-associated TCR beta chains had undergone more clonal expansion than equally common others.

PCR used 60 Vbeta primers and 13 Jbeta primers. Clones were read by immunoSEQ multiplex PCR, and TCRdb kept only the in-frame ones, dropping some. This listing includes about 74,000 clones. The germline V gene encodes CDR1 SGDLS and CDR2 YYNGEE. J was trimmed by 7 bases and V by 2 bases; bases with no gene match: 14. The CDR3 is made up of 16 amino acids. This receptor was obtained from a female donor in good health and CMV-seropositive. The V call is TRBV9, the J call TRBJ1-1, with 7 positions matching TRBD1. The sample was PBMCs. This CDR3 is CASSVSSGQGVGEAFF. The CDR3 nucleotides read TGTGCCAGCAGCGTCTCTAGCGGGCAGGGGGTGGGTGAAGCTTTCTTT.